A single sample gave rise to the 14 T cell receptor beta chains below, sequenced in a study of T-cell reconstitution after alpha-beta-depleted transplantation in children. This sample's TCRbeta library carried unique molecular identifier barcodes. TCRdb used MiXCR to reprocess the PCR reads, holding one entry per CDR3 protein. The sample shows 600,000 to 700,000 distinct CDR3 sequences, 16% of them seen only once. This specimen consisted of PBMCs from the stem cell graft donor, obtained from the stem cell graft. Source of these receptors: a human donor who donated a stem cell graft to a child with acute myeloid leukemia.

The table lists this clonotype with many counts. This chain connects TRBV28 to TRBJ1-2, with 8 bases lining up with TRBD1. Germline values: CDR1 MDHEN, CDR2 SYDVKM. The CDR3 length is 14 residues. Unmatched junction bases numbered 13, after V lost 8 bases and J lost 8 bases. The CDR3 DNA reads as TGTGCCAGCCTAGGGGACAGGAGGCTGGGCGGCTACACCTTC. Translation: CASLGDRRLGGYTF.

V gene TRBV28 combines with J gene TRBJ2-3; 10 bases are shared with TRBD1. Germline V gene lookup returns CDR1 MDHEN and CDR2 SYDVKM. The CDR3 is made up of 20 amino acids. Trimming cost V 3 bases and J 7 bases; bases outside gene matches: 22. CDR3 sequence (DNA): TGTGCCAGCAGTTTTCCTCGGGACAGGGGAATAACGGGCACCACGAATACGCAGTATTTT. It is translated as CASSFPRDRGITGTTNTQYF.

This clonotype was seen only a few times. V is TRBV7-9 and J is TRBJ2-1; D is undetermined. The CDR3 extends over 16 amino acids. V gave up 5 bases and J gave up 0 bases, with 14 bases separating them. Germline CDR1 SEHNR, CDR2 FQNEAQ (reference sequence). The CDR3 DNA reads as TGTGCCAGCAGCCCCCGACATCCTCGCTCCTACAATGAGCAGTTCTTC. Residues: CASSPRHPRSYNEQFF.

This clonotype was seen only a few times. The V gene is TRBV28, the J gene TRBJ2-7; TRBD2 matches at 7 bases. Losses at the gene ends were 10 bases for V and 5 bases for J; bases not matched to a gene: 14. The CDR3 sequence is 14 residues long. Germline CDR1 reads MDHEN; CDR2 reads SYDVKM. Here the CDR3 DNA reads TGTGCCACCAATACCGGGACTATCTCTCACGAGCAGTACGTC. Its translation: CATNTGTISHEQYV.

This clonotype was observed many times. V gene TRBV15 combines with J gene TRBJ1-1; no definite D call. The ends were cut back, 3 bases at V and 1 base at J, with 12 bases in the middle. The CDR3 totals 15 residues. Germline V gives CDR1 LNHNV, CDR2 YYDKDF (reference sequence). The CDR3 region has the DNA TGTGCCACCAGCAGTGGGGTTTGGCCGAACACTGAAGCTTTCTTT. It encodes CATSSGVWPNTEAFF.

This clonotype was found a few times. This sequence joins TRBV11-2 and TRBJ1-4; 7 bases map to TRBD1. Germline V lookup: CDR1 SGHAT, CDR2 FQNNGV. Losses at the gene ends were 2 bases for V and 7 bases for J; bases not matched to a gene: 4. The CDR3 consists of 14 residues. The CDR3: CASSLRDRVEKLFF. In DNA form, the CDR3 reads TGTGCCAGCAGCTTACGCGACAGGGTTGAAAAACTGTTTTTT.

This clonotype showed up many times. This chain's CDR3 is CASSQGLQGEAFF. In DNA form, the CDR3 reads TGTGCCAGCAGTCAGGGCCTCCAGGGTGAAGCTTTCTTT. This chain links TRBV6-1 with TRBJ1-1; D might be TRBD1 (5 bases). Germline CDR1 MNHNS, CDR2 SASEGT. This CDR3 spans 13 amino acids. The V end lost 5 bases, the J end lost 7 bases, and 14 bases lay between the germline ends.

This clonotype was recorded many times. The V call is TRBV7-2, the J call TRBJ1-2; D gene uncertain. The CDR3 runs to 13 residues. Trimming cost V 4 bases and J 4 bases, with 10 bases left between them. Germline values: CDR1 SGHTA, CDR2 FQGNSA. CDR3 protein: CASSSGASYGYTF. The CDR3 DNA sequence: TGTGCCAGCAGCTCGGGAGCCTCCTATGGCTACACCTTC.

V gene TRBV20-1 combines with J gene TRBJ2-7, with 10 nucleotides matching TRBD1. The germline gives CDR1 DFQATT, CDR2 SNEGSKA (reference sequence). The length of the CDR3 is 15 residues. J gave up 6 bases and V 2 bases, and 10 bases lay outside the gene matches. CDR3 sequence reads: CSARPGGTGDREQYF. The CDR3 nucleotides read TGCAGTGCTAGACCCGGCGGGACAGGGGATCGCGAGCAGTACTTC.

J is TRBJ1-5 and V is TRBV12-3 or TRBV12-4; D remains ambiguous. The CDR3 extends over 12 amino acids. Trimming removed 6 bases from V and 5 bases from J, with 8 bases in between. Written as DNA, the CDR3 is TGTGCCAGCAGCCTACAATATCAGCCCCAGCATTTT. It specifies CASSLQYQPQHF.

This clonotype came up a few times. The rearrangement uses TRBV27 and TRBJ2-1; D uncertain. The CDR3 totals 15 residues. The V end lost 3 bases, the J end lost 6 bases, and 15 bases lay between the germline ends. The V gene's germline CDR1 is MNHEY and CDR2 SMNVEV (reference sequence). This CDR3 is CASSFQGQYFNEQFF. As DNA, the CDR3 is TGTGCCAGCAGTTTCCAAGGTCAATATTTCAATGAGCAGTTCTTC.

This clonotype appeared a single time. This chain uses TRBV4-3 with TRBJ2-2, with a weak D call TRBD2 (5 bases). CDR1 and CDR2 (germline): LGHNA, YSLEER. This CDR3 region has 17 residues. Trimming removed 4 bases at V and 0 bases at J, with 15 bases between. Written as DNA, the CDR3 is TGCGCCAGCAGCCCAAGACATGCGGGTACGAACACCGGGGAGCTGTTTTTT. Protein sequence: CASSPRHAGTNTGELFF.

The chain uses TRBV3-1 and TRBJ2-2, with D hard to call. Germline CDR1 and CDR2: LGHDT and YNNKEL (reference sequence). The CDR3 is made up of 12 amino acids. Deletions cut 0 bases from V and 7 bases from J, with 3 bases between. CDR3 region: CASSQEDGELFF. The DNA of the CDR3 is TGTGCCAGCAGCCAAGAGGACGGGGAGCTGTTTTTT.

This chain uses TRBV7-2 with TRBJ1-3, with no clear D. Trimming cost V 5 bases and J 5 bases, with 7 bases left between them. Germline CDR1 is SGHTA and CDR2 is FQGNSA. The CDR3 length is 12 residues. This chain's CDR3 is CASSPLRNTIYF. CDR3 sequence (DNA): TGTGCCAGCAGCCCTTTGAGAAACACCATATATTTT.